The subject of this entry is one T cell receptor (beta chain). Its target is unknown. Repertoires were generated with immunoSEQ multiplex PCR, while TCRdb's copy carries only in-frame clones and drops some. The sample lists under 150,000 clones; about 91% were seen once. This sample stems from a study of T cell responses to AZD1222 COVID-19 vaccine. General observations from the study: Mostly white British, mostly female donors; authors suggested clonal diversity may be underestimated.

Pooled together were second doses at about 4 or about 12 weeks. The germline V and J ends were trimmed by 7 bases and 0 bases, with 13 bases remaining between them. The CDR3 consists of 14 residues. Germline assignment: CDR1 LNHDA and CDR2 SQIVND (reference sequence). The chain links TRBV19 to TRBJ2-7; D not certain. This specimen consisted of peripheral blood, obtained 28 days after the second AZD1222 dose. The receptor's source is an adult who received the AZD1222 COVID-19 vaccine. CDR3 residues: CASTPGAASYEQYF. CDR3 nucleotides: TGTGCCAGTACCCCAGGCGCGGCCTCCTACGAGCAGTACTTC.